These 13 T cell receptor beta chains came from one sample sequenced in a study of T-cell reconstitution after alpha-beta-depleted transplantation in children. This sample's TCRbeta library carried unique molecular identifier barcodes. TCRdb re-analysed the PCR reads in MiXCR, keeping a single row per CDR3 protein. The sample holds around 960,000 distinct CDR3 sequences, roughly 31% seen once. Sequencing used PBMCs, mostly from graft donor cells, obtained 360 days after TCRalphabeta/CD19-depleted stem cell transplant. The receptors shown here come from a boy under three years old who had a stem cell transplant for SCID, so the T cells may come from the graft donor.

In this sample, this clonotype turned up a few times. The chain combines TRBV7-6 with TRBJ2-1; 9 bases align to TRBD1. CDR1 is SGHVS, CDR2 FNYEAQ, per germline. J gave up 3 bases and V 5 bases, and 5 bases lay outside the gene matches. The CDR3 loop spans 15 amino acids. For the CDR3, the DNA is TGTGCCAGCAGCCAGACGGGACAGGGCTACAATGAGCAGTTCTTC. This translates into CASSQTGQGYNEQFF.

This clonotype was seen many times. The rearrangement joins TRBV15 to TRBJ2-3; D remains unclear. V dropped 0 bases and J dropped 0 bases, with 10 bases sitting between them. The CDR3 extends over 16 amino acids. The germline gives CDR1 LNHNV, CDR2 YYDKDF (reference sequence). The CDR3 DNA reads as TGTGCCACCAGCAGAGATGGCAGATCTAGCACAGATACGCAGTATTTT. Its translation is CATSRDGRSSTDTQYF.

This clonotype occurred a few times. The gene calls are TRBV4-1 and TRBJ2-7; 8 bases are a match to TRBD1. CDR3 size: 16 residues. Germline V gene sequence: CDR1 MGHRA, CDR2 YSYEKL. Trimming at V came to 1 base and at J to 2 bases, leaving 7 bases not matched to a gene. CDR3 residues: CASSQVLPQGAYEQYF. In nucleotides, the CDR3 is TGCGCCAGCAGCCAAGTTCTCCCACAGGGGGCCTACGAGCAGTACTTC.

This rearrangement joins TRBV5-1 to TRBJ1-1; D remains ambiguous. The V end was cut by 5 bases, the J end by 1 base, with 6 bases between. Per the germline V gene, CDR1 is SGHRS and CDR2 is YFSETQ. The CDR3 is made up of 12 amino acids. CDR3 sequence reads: CASRQTNTEAFF. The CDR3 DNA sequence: TGCGCCAGCAGACAAACGAACACTGAAGCTTTCTTT.

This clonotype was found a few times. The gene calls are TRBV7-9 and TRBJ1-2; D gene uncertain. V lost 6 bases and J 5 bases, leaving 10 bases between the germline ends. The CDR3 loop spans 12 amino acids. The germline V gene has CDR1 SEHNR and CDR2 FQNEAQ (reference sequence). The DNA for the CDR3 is TGTGCCAGCAGGCTGGTAGAATATGGCTACACCTTC. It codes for CASRLVEYGYTF.

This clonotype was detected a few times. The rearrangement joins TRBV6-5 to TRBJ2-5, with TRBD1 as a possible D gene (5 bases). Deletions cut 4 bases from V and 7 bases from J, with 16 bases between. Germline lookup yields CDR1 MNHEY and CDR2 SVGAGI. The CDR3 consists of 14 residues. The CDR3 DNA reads TGTGCCAGCAGTTTAGGACGGACAATGGGGACCCAGTACTTC. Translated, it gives CASSLGRTMGTQYF.

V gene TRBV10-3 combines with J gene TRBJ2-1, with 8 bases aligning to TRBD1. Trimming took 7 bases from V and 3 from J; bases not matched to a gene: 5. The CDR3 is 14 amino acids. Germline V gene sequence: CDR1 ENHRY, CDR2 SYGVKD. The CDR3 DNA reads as TGTGCCATCAACGACAGGGGCGACTACAATGAGCAGTTCTTC. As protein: CAINDRGDYNEQFF.

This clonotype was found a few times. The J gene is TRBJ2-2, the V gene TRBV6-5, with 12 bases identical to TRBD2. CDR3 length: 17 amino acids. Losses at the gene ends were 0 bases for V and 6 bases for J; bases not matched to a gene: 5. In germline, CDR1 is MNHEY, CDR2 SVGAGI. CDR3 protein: CASSYSRLAGEPGELFF. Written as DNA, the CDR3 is TGTGCCAGCAGTTACTCCAGACTAGCGGGGGAGCCCGGGGAGCTGTTTTTT.

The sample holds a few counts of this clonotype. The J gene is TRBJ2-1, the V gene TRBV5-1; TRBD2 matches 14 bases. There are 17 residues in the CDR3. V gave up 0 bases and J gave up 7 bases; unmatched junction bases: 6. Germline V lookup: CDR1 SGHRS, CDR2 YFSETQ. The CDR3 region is CASSLVGLAGERNEQFF. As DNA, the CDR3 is TGCGCCAGCAGCTTGGTGGGACTAGCGGGGGAAAGGAATGAGCAGTTCTTC.

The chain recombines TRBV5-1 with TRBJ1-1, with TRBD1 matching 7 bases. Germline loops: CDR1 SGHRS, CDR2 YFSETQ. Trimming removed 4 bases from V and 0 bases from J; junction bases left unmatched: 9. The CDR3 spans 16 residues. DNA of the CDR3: TGCGCCAGCAGCCCCTCTCGACAGGGTCTGAACACTGAAGCTTTCTTT. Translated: CASSPSRQGLNTEAFF.

CDR3 DNA: TGTGCCAGCAGTCCTGGGGGTTCCCGCTACAATGAGCAGTTCTTC. Encoded protein: CASSPGGSRYNEQFF. The V and J genes are TRBV12-3 or TRBV12-4 and TRBJ2-1, with D perhaps being TRBD1 or TRBD2 (5 bases each). This CDR3 is 15 amino acids long. The V end lost 5 bases, the J end lost 3 bases, and 14 bases lay between the germline ends.

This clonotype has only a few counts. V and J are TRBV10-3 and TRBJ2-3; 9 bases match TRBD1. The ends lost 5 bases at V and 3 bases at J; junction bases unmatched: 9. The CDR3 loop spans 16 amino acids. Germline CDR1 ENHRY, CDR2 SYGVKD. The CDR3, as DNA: TGTGCCATCAGTAACTACCGGGACAGGGTAACAGATACGCAGTATTTT. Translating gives CAISNYRDRVTDTQYF.

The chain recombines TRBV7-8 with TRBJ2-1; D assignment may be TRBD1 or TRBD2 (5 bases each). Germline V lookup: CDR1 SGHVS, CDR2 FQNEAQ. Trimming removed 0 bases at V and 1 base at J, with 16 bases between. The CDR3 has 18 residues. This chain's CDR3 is CASSLAGAPEWSYNEQFF. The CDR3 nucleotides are TGTGCCAGCAGCTTAGCCGGGGCCCCCGAATGGTCCTACAATGAGCAGTTCTTC.